Sequencing of this TCR beta chain was carried out in a study of blood T cell repertoires in COVID-19. Study-wide context: Specimens from acute and convalescent COVID-19 originated in the United States, Italy and Spain. Sources were T cells, B-cell-depleted T cells, or PBMCs; the material itself was cDNA or gDNA.

Participant ages covered roughly 18 to 89 years across some 25 US areas. The CDR3 contains 11 residues. Germline V gene sequence: CDR1 LGHDT, CDR2 YNNKEL (reference sequence). Trimming pared 6 bases from V and 7 bases from J, leaving 8 bases between. The protocol was immunoSEQ multiplex PCR, while the TCRdb copy is restricted to in-frame clones and leaves out a portion. The sample holds around 300,000 clones, about nine tenths seen once. The V call is TRBV3-1 (or the pseudogene TRBV3-2), the J call TRBJ2-3; D perhaps matches TRBD1 (5 bases). The TCR originated in an older woman who had recovered from COVID-19. Sequencing was carried out using PBMCs or T cells enriched from blood (not recorded which). CDR3 in DNA: TGTGCCAGCAGTCGGACATATACGCAGTATTTT. Amino acid sequence: CASSRTYTQYF.